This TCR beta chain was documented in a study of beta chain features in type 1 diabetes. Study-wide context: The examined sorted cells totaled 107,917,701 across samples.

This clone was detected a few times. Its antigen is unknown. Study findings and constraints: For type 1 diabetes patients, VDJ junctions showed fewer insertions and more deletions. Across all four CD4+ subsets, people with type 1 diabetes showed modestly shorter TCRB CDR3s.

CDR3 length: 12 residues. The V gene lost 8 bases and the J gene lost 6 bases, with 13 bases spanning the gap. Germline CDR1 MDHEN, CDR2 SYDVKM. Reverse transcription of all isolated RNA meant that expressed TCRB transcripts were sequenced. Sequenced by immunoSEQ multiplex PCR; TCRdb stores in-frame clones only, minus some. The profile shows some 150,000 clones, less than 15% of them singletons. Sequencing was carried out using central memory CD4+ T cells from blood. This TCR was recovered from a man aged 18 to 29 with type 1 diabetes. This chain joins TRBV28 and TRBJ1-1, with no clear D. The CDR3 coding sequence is TGTGCCAGCTATGGTATGTTACCTGAAGCTTTCTTT. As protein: CASYGMLPEAFF.